A single sample is the source of the 20 T cell receptor beta chains below, sequenced in a study of identical twins. A single record per CDR3 protein comes from TCRdb applying MiXCR to the 5' RACE reads. Of fewer than 450,000 distinct CDR3 sequences listed, roughly 9% are singletons. The material sequenced was naive T cells sorted from blood. These receptors all stem from a woman in her forties or fifties in good health.

This clonotype was found a few times. The chain is built from TRBV11-2 and TRBJ1-6; D is possibly TRBD1 (5 bases). CDR1 SGHAT and CDR2 FQNNGV come from the germline V gene. V gave up 0 bases and J gave up 7 bases, with 16 bases separating them. The CDR3 sequence is 17 residues long. The CDR3 DNA reads as TGTGCCAGCAGCTTAGATGTTTGGGACCTCGGCAATTCACCCCTCCACTTT. It translates to CASSLDVWDLGNSPLHF.

This clonotype was picked up a small number of times. The gene calls are TRBV30 and TRBJ2-3, with D unclear. Between the trimmed V and J ends, which lost 3 bases and 3 bases, there was a span of 13 bases. The CDR3 length is 14 residues. Germline V gene data show CDR1 as GTSNPN and CDR2 as SVGIG (reference sequence). The CDR3 DNA sequence: TGTGCCTGGAGCCTCCCCTTGGGGACAGATACGCAGTATTTT. This translates into CAWSLPLGTDTQYF.

There are a few counts of this clonotype. This chain uses TRBV5-1 with TRBJ2-3; TRBD2 matches at 10 bases. CDR1 SGHRS and CDR2 YFSETQ come from the germline V gene. This CDR3 comprises 16 residues. J gave up 2 bases and V 3 bases, and 6 bases lay outside the gene matches. The chain's CDR3 is CASSSGLADPTDTQYF. For the CDR3, the DNA is TGCGCCAGCAGCTCCGGACTAGCGGATCCCACAGATACGCAGTATTTT.

This rearrangement joins TRBV12-3 or TRBV12-4 to TRBJ2-7; perhaps D is TRBD1 or TRBD2 (5 bases each). The V gene lost 3 bases and the J gene lost 5 bases, with 23 bases spanning the gap. The CDR3 has 17 amino acids. DNA for the CDR3: TGTGCCAGCAGTTTTCTAGTTAGCGTTGGGGGTGGTCACGAGCAGTACTTC. The encoded protein is CASSFLVSVGGGHEQYF.

J is TRBJ2-7 and V is TRBV5-1, with TRBD2 matching 8 bases. Trimming cost V 0 bases and J 3 bases; bases outside gene matches: 5. The CDR3 has 15 amino acids. Germline assignment: CDR1 SGHRS and CDR2 YFSETQ. CDR3 coding DNA: TGCGCCAGCAGCTTGGGAGCGGGGGCGGGCTACGAGCAGTACTTC. It codes for CASSLGAGAGYEQYF.

This clonotype was detected once. The rearrangement uses TRBV11-2 and TRBJ1-1; D possibly corresponds to TRBD1 (6 bases). The CDR3 contains 14 residues. V lost 6 bases and J 3 bases, leaving 14 bases between the germline ends. Germline assignment: CDR1 SGHAT and CDR2 FQNNGV. This chain's CDR3 is CASRLTGSDTEAFF. CDR3 in DNA: TGTGCCAGCAGGCTCACAGGGTCGGACACTGAAGCTTTCTTT.

This clonotype was seen many times. DNA of the CDR3: TGTGCCACCAGCCCGGGGCTCTTGTACTACGAGCAGTACGTC. This encodes CATSPGLLYYEQYV. V is TRBV15 and J is TRBJ2-7; either TRBD1 or TRBD2 may supply D (5 bases each). Germline CDR1 reads LNHNV; CDR2 reads YYDKDF (reference sequence). V shed 5 bases and J shed 3 bases, with 14 bases lying between them. The length of the CDR3 is 14 residues.

This clonotype was recorded a few times. V and J are TRBV20-1 and TRBJ1-2; possible D gene TRBD1, 6 bases. Trimming removed 5 bases at V and 4 bases at J, with 11 bases between. The CDR3 has 12 residues. CDR1 is DFQATT, CDR2 SNEGSKA, per germline (reference sequence). The CDR3: CSAHREIYGYTF. The CDR3 nucleotides read TGCAGTGCTCACAGGGAAATCTATGGCTACACCTTC.

This clonotype has more than one count but fewer than ten. The chain joins TRBV3-1 to TRBJ1-2, with no clear D. Looked up from germline, CDR1 is LGHDT and CDR2 is YNNKEL (reference sequence). Between the trimmed V and J ends, which lost 0 bases and 4 bases, there was a span of 12 bases. CDR3 length: 15 amino acids. In nucleotides, the CDR3 is TGTGCCAGCAGCCAAGATATACAGAATTTCTATGGCTACACCTTC. Protein: CASSQDIQNFYGYTF.

The chain couples TRBV4-1 to TRBJ2-1, with unresolved D. The CDR3 consists of 16 residues. The V gene lost 5 bases and the J gene lost 0 bases, with 14 bases spanning the gap. Germline assignment: CDR1 MGHRA and CDR2 YSYEKL. The CDR3 bases are TGCGCCAGCAGCTCTTTTGGCACAAGCTCCTACAATGAGCAGTTCTTC. Its protein is CASSSFGTSSYNEQFF.

The table lists this clonotype with a few counts. This chain links TRBV12-3 or TRBV12-4 with TRBJ2-3, with 11 bases fitting TRBD2. J gave up 5 bases and V 2 bases, and 6 bases lay outside the gene matches. The CDR3 loop spans 16 amino acids. CDR3: CASSLMLAGGIDTQYF. The CDR3 DNA follows: TGTGCCAGCAGTTTAATGCTAGCGGGAGGTATAGATACGCAGTATTTT.

V gene TRBV7-9 combines with J gene TRBJ2-3; TRBD2 matches at 10 bases. The CDR3 consists of 15 residues. With V trimmed by 5 bases and J by 4 bases, 6 bases remained unmatched. CDR1 SEHNR and CDR2 FQNEAQ come from the germline V gene (reference sequence). CDR3: CASSETGTSADTQYF. CDR3 in DNA: TGTGCCAGCAGCGAAACCGGGACTAGCGCAGATACGCAGTATTTT. Combining the CDR3 with reference TRBV7-9 and TRBJ2-3 gives the whole variable domain DTGVSQNPRHKITKRGQNVTFRCDPISEHNRLYWYRQTLGQGPEFLTYFQNEAQLEKSRLLSDRFSAERPKGSFSTLEIQRTEQGDSAMYLCASSETGTSADTQYFGPGTRLTVL.

This clonotype came up a few times. The V gene is TRBV12-3 or TRBV12-4, the J gene TRBJ2-2; no reliable D call. Deletions cut 11 bases from V and 2 bases from J, with 12 bases between. The CDR3 runs 13 residues. The CDR3 nucleotides are TGTGCCGGAGCCGGTCTTAACACCGGGGAGCTGTTTTTT. This translates into CAGAGLNTGELFF.

The table lists this clonotype with many counts. This chain joins TRBV28 and TRBJ1-2; perhaps TRBD1 as D (6 bases). CDR3 length: 12 residues. The V gene's germline CDR1 is MDHEN and CDR2 SYDVKM. Trimming left V 5 bases short and J 9 bases short, with 13 bases between. CDR3 sequence reads: CASSGSGQRYTF. Here the CDR3 DNA reads TGTGCCAGCAGTGGCTCGGGACAACGCTACACCTTC.

This clonotype was seen a few times. The rearrangement uses TRBV5-1 and TRBJ1-2; no definite D call. CDR3 size: 15 residues. Per the germline V gene, CDR1 is SGHRS and CDR2 is YFSETQ. V lost 4 bases and J 0 bases, leaving 13 bases between the germline ends. This CDR3 reads CASSPTQQSNYGYTF. The CDR3 coding sequence is TGCGCCAGCAGCCCCACCCAGCAGTCTAACTATGGCTACACCTTC.

This clonotype showed up many times. The V and J genes are TRBV6-5 and TRBJ2-3, with 7 bases aligning to TRBD1. The germline V gene has CDR1 MNHEY and CDR2 SVGAGI. The CDR3 has 13 residues. The ends lost 8 bases at V and 2 bases at J; junction bases unmatched: 4. CDR3 loop: CASGTANTDTQYF. In DNA, the CDR3 is TGTGCCAGCGGGACAGCCAACACAGATACGCAGTATTTT.

This clonotype was observed many times. This chain connects TRBV29-1 to TRBJ2-1; D perhaps matches TRBD1 (5 bases). The CDR3 covers 14 residues. V lost 4 bases, J lost 3 bases, and 13 bases lay in between. Germline lookup yields CDR1 SQVTM and CDR2 ANQGSEA. Written as DNA, the CDR3 is TGCAGCGTTGTGTGGCAGGGTTTCTACAATGAGCAGTTCTTC. Amino acid sequence: CSVVWQGFYNEQFF.

This clonotype was seen a few times. The chain is built from TRBV3-1 and TRBJ2-7; 13 nucleotides align to TRBD2. The CDR3 extends over 15 amino acids. J gave up 6 bases and V 6 bases, and 8 bases lay outside the gene matches. Per germline, CDR1 LGHDT and CDR2 YNNKEL (reference sequence). CDR3 DNA sequence: TGTGCCAGCAGACAAACTAGCGGGAGGGCCTTCGAGCAGTACTTC. This sequence encodes CASRQTSGRAFEQYF.

This clonotype was observed at least ten times. The chain links TRBV5-1 to TRBJ2-1; D gene ambiguous. V lost 1 base, J lost 6 bases, and 17 bases lay in between. The germline V gene encodes CDR1 SGHRS and CDR2 YFSETQ. The CDR3 loop spans 16 amino acids. The chain's CDR3 is CASSLSRVLWGNEQFF. The CDR3 DNA is TGCGCCAGCAGCTTGAGTCGGGTATTATGGGGCAATGAGCAGTTCTTC.

This clonotype was picked up a small number of times. The rearrangement links TRBV28 to TRBJ2-7; 7 bases line up with TRBD1. The germline CDR1 and CDR2 sequences are MDHEN and SYDVKM. This CDR3 contains 14 residues. The V and J ends lost 6 bases and 0 bases, in that order; junction bases with no gene match: 5. As DNA, the CDR3 is TGTGCCAGCAGCTGGGGACAGAGCTCCTACGAGCAGTACTTC. As protein: CASSWGQSSYEQYF.